This T cell receptor beta chain comes out of a study of blood T cell repertoires in COVID-19. Study-level information: Acute and convalescent COVID-19 specimens originated in the United States, Italy and Spain. PBMCs, B-cell-depleted T cells, or T cells were the source of the cDNA or gDNA that made up the material.

CDR1 LNHDA and CDR2 SQIVND come from the germline V gene (reference sequence). J lost 0 bases, V lost 6 bases, and 4 bases had no gene match. The CDR3 contains 14 residues. A Seattle source enrolled patients during active infection and followed them longitudinally. Original methodology: Amplification of reference gene primers was used by the study to estimate nucleated cell counts. The data were produced by immunoSEQ multiplex PCR, yet TCRdb's version contains in-frame clones alone and is incomplete. The V and J calls and clone size are taken from that table; D and trimming were inferred from the DNA. The sample consists of under 450,000 clones, about 91% of them appearing once.

This chain connects TRBV19 to TRBJ2-7; TRBD2 matches 8 bases. Sequencing was performed on peripheral blood. The sequence was collected from a woman in her thirties or forties with COVID-19, enrolled during active disease. DNA of the CDR3: TGTGCCAGTAGATCTAGCGGGCCCTCCTACGAGCAGTACTTC. As protein: CASRSSGPSYEQYF.